Listed below are T cell receptor beta chains from one sample, sequenced in a study of blood T cell repertoires in COVID-19. TCRdb's table, derived via immunoSEQ multiplex PCR, lists solely in-frame clones and lacks some. The profile shows approximately 240,000 clones, approximately 80% of them singletons. The sample comprised PBMCs or T cells enriched from blood (not recorded which). The receptor set was obtained from a woman aged 40 to 50 with acute COVID-19. Each CDR3 is given with its conserved first and last residue. A D gene is named only where the DNA matches it firmly. Size is omitted from some rows. Given values are once, few, many or a class for expanded clones.

v_gene,d_gene,j_gene,abundance,CDR3aa,CDR3nt
TRBV5-4,TRBD2,TRBJ2-7,NA,CASSSVAGGTYEQYF,TGTGCCAGCAGCTCGGTTGCGGGGGGGACCTACGAGCAGTACTTC
TRBV27,TRBD2,TRBJ2-3,NA,CASSLGPSGSTDTQYF,TGTGCCAGCAGTTTGGGGCCTAGCGGATCCACAGATACGCAGTATTTT
TRBV19,NA,TRBJ1-1,NA,CASSTRSGGNTEAFF,TGTGCCAGTAGTACCCGGTCGGGAGGGAACACTGAAGCTTTCTTT
TRBV30,TRBD2,TRBJ2-1,NA,CAWSGTSGSEQFF,TGTGCCTGGTCCGGGACTAGCGGGAGTGAGCAGTTCTTC
TRBV6-5,TRBD2,TRBJ2-1,NA,CASQRETYNEQFF,TGTGCCAGTCAGCGGGAGACCTACAATGAGCAGTTCTTC
TRBV15,NA,TRBJ1-6,NA,CATSRVGGSPLHF,TGTGCCACCAGCAGAGTCGGGGGATCACCCCTCCACTTT
TRBV5-4,NA,TRBJ1-2,few,CASSADTGYWGYTF,TGTGCCAGCAGCGCCGACACAGGGTATTGGGGCTACACCTTC
TRBV2,TRBD2,TRBJ2-7,NA,CASSDGTSGLYEQYF,TGTGCCAGCAGCGACGGGACTAGCGGGCTCTACGAGCAGTACTTC
TRBV15,NA,TRBJ1-6,NA,CATSRRPGNSPLHF,TGTGCCACCAGCAGAAGACCGGGTAATTCACCCCTCCACTTT
TRBV9,TRBD2,TRBJ2-2,NA,CASSVVAGGGTGELFF,TGTGCCAGCAGCGTAGTGGCGGGAGGTGGCACCGGGGAGCTGTTTTTT
TRBV11-2,NA,TRBJ1-4,NA,CASSSGPNGEKLFF,TGTGCCAGCAGCTCAGGGCCCAATGGGGAAAAACTGTTTTTT
TRBV11-2,TRBD2,TRBJ2-1,NA,CASRLAGGNEQFF,TGTGCCAGCAGGCTAGCGGGGGGGAATGAGCAGTTCTTC
TRBV28,TRBD1,TRBJ2-2,NA,CASSLGTANTGELFF,TGTGCCAGCAGTTTGGGGACAGCCAACACCGGGGAGCTGTTTTTT
TRBV7-2,TRBD1,TRBJ1-1,NA,CASSSGTGLMNTEAFF,TGTGCCAGCAGCTCAGGGACAGGCCTAATGAACACTGAAGCTTTCTTT
TRBV7-2,NA,TRBJ2-5,NA,CASSLAEVGETQYF,TGTGCCAGCAGCCTGGCGGAGGTCGGGGAGACCCAGTACTTC
TRBV7-2,NA,TRBJ1-1,NA,CASSQRGGTEAFF,TGTGCCAGCAGCCAAAGGGGGGGGACTGAAGCTTTCTTT
TRBV30,NA,TRBJ2-1,NA,CAWREQGTNEQFF,TGTGCCTGGAGGGAGCAGGGTACCAATGAGCAGTTCTTC
TRBV6-4,NA,TRBJ2-7,NA,CASSDLWYGRLCEQYF,TGTGCCAGCAGTGACTTGTGGTATGGGCGTCTGTGCGAGCAGTACTTC
TRBV24-1,TRBD1,TRBJ2-3,few,CATSIGGQATDTQYF,TGTGCCACCAGTATAGGGGGACAGGCCACGGATACGCAGTATTTT
TRBV24-1,TRBD1,TRBJ2-1,NA,CATSALLVAGGNEQFF,TGTGCCACCAGTGCCCTGCTCGTGGCAGGGGGCAATGAGCAGTTCTTC
TRBV4-2,TRBD1,TRBJ1-3,NA,CASSFGQGSGNTIYF,TGTGCCAGCAGCTTCGGACAGGGGTCTGGAAACACCATATATTTT
TRBV29-1,TRBD1,TRBJ1-2,NA,CSALTGGDGYTF,TGCAGCGCACTGACAGGGGGCGATGGCTACACCTTC
TRBV3-1/TRBV3-2,TRBD2,TRBJ2-7,NA,CASSLSNLISGGVHF,TGTGCCAGCAGCCTCTCAAACCTTATTAGCGGGGGGGTTCACTTC
TRBV24-1,NA,TRBJ2-3,NA,CATSDFGGSLPDTQYF,TGTGCCACCAGTGATTTCGGGGGATCGCTGCCAGATACGCAGTATTTT
TRBV27,NA,TRBJ2-7,NA,CASSFIGAHEQYF,TGTGCCAGCAGTTTTATAGGGGCACACGAGCAGTACTTC
TRBV7-9,NA,TRBJ1-1,NA,CASSRGGSAEAFF,TGTGCCAGCAGTCGGGGAGGTTCGGCTGAAGCTTTCTTT
TRBV11-1,NA,TRBJ2-3,NA,CASSLGEGHGTDTQYF,TGTGCCAGCAGCTTAGGGGAGGGACACGGCACAGATACGCAGTATTTT
TRBV5-1,TRBD1,TRBJ2-7,NA,CASSLEGQSYEQYF,TGCGCCAGCAGCTTGGAGGGACAGTCCTACGAGCAGTACTTC
TRBV15,NA,TRBJ2-5,NA,CATSREGGSGASGTQYF,TGTGCCACCAGCAGAGAGGGGGGTTCGGGCGCCTCCGGGACCCAGTACTTC
TRBV7-3,TRBD1,TRBJ2-2,many,CASRTGTGRTGELFF,TGTGCCAGCAGGACCGGGACAGGCAGGACCGGGGAGCTGTTTTTT
TRBV30,NA,TRBJ2-5,NA,CAWSVVGQLKETQYF,TGTGCCTGGAGTGTAGTTGGACAGCTGAAAGAGACCCAGTACTTC
TRBV24-1,TRBD2,TRBJ2-5,NA,CATSDTRTSGETQYF,TGTGCCACCAGTGATACCAGGACTAGCGGAGAGACCCAGTACTTC
TRBV9,NA,TRBJ2-1,NA,CASSNGHSGDEQFF,TGTGCCAGCAGCAATGGACACTCAGGCGATGAGCAGTTCTTC
TRBV19,TRBD2,TRBJ2-1,once,CASSPGLAGPYNEQFF,TGTGCCAGTAGTCCGGGACTAGCGGGTCCCTACAATGAGCAGTTCTTC
TRBV15,NA,TRBJ1-5,NA,CATSRHSGDYSNQPQHF,TGTGCCACCAGCAGGCACAGCGGAGATTATAGCAATCAGCCCCAGCATTTT
TRBV4-3,NA,TRBJ2-2,few,CASSQEGLITGELFF,TGCGCCAGCAGCCAAGAGGGACTCATCACCGGGGAGCTGTTTTTT
TRBV29-1,NA,TRBJ1-5,many,CSVRGSNNQPQHF,TGCAGCGTCCGCGGCTCGAACAATCAGCCCCAGCATTTT
TRBV12-3/TRBV12-4,NA,TRBJ2-7,NA,CASTSAAYEQYF,NA
TRBV3-1/TRBV3-2,TRBD2,TRBJ2-7,NA,CASSQVQGRGDEQYF,TGTGCCAGCAGCCAAGTTCAGGGCCGGGGGGACGAGCAGTACTTC
TRBV19,NA,TRBJ2-2,many,CASRQWARIGELFF,TGTGCCAGTAGGCAGTGGGCAAGAATCGGGGAGCTGTTTTTT
TRBV2,NA,TRBJ2-1,NA,CASSVDSPYNEQFF,TGTGCCAGCAGTGTTGACAGTCCGTACAATGAGCAGTTCTTC
TRBV7-3,TRBD2,TRBJ2-3,once,CASLAGGPADTQYF,TGTGCCAGTCTAGCGGGGGGGCCTGCAGATACGCAGTATTTT
TRBV6-1,NA,TRBJ2-7,NA,CASSDLLGRIRTYEQYF,TGTGCCAGCAGTGATCTACTTGGCAGAATCAGGACCTACGAGCAGTACTTC
TRBV3-1/TRBV3-2,NA,TRBJ1-4,NA,CASSPGQLNEKLFF,TGTGCCAGCAGCCCCGGACAGCTTAATGAAAAACTGTTTTTT
TRBV19,NA,TRBJ2-2,NA,CASSIARTETGELFF,TGTGCCAGTAGTATAGCTAGGACAGAAACCGGGGAGCTGTTTTTT
TRBV3-1/TRBV3-2,NA,TRBJ1-1,NA,CASSPSWGANTEAFF,TGTGCCAGCAGCCCGAGCTGGGGCGCGAACACTGAAGCTTTCTTT